This T cell receptor beta chain was sequenced in a study of naive and memory T cell subsets. Study results and limitations: Over 90% of naive TCR sequences appeared only once, unlike memory subsets. Gini index rose across naive, CM, EM and EMRA in CD4 and CD8.

The ends lost 4 bases at V and 1 base at J; junction bases unmatched: 9. Germline V gives CDR1 LGHDT, CDR2 YNNKEL (reference sequence). CDR3 length: 17 residues. For this clonotype: Its antigen remains unknown.

The beta constant-region primer was an equimolar mix of two oligonucleotides covering TRBC1 and TRBC2. The ligated cDNA underwent four PCR rounds using SP2 and nested alpha and beta constant-region primers. TCRdb reprocessed the UMI-ligation and nested PCR reads with MiXCR, giving one entry per CDR3 protein. This sample has about 23,000 distinct CDR3 sequences, with more than 7% found just once. This chain joins TRBV3-1 and TRBJ1-1, with TRBD1 identical over 10 bases. The material sequenced was central memory CD8+ T cells from blood. The TCR originated in a human donor in good health. The CDR3 reads CASSRSGTGVGNTEAFF. CDR3 DNA: TGTGCCAGCAGCCGCTCCGGGACAGGGGTTGGGAACACTGAAGCTTTCTTT.